One T cell receptor beta chain is described in this entry. The antigen is unknown. Produced via immunoSEQ multiplex PCR; TCRdb's table is partial and in-frame only. The sample lists roughly 2,000 clones; just under 80% were seen once. Cyclophosphamide on days +3 and +4 followed busulfan-fludarabine conditioning and a marrow graft. The data were obtained in a study of T cells after posttransplantation cyclophosphamide. Notes on the study in general: Recipient CMV seropositivity and CMV reactivation strongly tracked TRB clonality.

The material was PBMCs, obtained 300 days after allogeneic stem cell transplant with posttransplant cyclophosphamide. This TCR came from a male patient younger than 45 who received an allogeneic stem cell transplant from a related donor, was CMV-positive, and had acute GVHD only. T cells may partly derive from the graft donor.

The CDR3 reads CASRSETEAFF. The CDR3 DNA is TGCGCCAGCAGGTCGGAGACTGAAGCTTTCTTT. The chain combines TRBV5-1 with TRBJ1-1; no definite D call. The CDR3 covers 11 residues. V was pared by 5 bases and J by 5 bases, with 7 bases between. Germline CDR1 reads SGHRS; CDR2 reads YFSETQ.